This T cell receptor beta chain was profiled in a study of CD8+ T cells in alopecia areata. Study as a whole: Among treated patients, oral tofacitinib was administered at 5 to 10 mg twice daily. People stayed on tofacitinib for 6 to 18 months, then stopped the drug for 6 months. Whole-study results and caveats: Lesional scalp exceeded normal scalp in clonality, especially in alopecia totalis/universalis.

Points on this clone: As yet, its antigen is unknown.

Investigators isolated RNA and reverse transcribed it into cDNA to act as the sequencing template. Profiled with immunoSEQ multiplex PCR; TCRdb holds only in-frame clones, not every one. Of approximately 120,000 clones listed, approximately 60% are singletons. Trimming stripped 7 bases from V and 0 bases from J, with 10 bases between. The CDR3 loop spans 15 amino acids. The germline V gene encodes CDR1 MDHEN and CDR2 SYDVKM. Treatment reported: oral pan-JAK inhibitor, 5-10 mg twice daily. Punch biopsies of lesional scalp, plus peripheral blood, were taken from alopecia areata patients. The genes are TRBV28 and TRBJ2-6, with D possibly TRBD1 on 6 matching bases. This receptor was taken from a human donor with alopecia areata. This specimen was CD4+ T cells sorted from blood, taken at week 4, from a patient treated with tofacitinib. Here the CDR3 DNA reads TGTGCCAGCAAAGAGGACAGCTCTGGGGCCAACGTCCTGACTTTC. Its translation: CASKEDSSGANVLTF.